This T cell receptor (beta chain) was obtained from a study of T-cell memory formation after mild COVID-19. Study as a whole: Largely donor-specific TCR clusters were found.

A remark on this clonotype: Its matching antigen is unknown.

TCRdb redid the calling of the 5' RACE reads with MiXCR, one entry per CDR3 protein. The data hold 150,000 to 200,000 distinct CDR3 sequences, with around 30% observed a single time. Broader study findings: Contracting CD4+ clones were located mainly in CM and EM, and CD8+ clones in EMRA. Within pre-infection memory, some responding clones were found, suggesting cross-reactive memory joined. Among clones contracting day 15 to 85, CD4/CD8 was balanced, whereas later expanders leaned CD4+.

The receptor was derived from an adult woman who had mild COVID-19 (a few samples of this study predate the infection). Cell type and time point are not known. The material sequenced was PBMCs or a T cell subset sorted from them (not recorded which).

CDR3 sequence (DNA): TGCAGTGCTAGTCCGCGGGACAGCACCTTCTATGGCTACACCTTC. Amino acids: CSASPRDSTFYGYTF. The J gene is TRBJ1-2, the V gene TRBV20-1; 7 nucleotides match TRBD1. The CDR3 runs to 15 residues. V was pared by 3 bases and J by 4 bases, with 11 bases of the junction left unmatched. The germline V gene has CDR1 DFQATT and CDR2 SNEGSKA (reference sequence).